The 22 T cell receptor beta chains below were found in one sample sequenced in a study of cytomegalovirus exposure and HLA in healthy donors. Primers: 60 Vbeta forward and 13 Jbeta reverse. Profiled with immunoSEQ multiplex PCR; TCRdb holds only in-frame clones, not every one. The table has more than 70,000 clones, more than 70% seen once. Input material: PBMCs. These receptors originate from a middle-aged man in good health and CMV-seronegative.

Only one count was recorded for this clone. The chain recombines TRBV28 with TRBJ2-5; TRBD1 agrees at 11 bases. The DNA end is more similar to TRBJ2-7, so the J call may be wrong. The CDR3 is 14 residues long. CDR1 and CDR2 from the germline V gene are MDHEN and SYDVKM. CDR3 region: CASSPDRGPSEQYF. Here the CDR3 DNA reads TGTGCCAGCAGTCCGGACAGGGGGCCAAGCGAGCAGTACTTC.

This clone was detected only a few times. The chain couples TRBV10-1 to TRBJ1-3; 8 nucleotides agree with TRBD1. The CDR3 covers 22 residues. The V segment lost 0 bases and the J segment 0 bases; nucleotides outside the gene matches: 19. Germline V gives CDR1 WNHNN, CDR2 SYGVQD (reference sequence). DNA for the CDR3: TGCGCCAGCAGTGAGTCGACCCAAACGCGGACAGGGACCCTGAGCTCTGGAAACACCATATATTTT. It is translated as CASSESTQTRTGTLSSGNTIYF.

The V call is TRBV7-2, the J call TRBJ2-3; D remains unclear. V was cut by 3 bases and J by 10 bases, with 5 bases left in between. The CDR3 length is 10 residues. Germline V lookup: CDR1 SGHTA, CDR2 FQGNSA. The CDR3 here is CASSFPSQYF. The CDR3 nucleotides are TGTGCCAGCAGCTTCCCTTCGCAGTATTTT.

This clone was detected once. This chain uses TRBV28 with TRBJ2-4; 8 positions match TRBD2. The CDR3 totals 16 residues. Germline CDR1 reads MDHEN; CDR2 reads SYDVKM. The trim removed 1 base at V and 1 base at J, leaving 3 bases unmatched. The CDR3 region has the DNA TGTGCCAGCAGTTTATTGCCTAGCGGGGCCAAAAACATTCAGTACTTC. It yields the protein CASSLLPSGAKNIQYF.

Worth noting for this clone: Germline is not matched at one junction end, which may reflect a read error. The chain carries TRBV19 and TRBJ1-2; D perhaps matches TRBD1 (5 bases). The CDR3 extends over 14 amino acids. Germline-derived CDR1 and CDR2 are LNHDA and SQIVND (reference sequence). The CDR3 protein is CDSSIVGTGYGYTF. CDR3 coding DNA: TGTGACAGTAGTATAGTGGGGACTGGCTATGGCTACACCTTC.

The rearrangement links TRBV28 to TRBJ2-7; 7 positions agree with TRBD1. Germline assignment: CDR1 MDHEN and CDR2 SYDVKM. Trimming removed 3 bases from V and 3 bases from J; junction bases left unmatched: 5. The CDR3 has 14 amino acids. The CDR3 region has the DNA TGTGCCAGCAGTTTGGTAGGGGACAGCTACGAGCAGTACTTC. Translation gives CASSLVGDSYEQYF. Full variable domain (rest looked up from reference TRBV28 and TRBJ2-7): DVKVTQSSRYLVKRTGEKVFLECVQDMDHENMFWYRQDPGLGLRLIYFSYDVKMKEKGDIPEGYSVSREKKERFSLILESASTNQTSMYLCASSLVGDSYEQYFGPGTRLTVT.

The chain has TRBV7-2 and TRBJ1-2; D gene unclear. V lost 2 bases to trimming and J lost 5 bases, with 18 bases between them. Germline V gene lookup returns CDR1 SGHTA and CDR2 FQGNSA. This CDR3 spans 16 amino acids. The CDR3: CASSLNSALSQYGYTF. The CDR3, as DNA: TGTGCCAGCAGCTTAAACAGTGCCCTTTCGCAGTATGGCTACACCTTC. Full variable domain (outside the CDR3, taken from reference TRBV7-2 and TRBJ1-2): GAGVSQSPSNKVTEKGKDVELRCDPISGHTALYWYRQSLGQGLEFLIYFQGNSAPDKSGLPSDRFSAERTGGSVSTLTIQRTQQEDSAVYLCASSLNSALSQYGYTFGSGTRLTVV.

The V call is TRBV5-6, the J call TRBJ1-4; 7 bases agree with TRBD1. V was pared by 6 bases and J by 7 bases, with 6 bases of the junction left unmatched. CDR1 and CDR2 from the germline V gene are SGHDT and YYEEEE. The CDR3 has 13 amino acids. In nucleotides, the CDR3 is TGTGCCAGCACCCAAAGGGGGCTTGAAAAACTGTTTTTT. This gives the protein CASTQRGLEKLFF.

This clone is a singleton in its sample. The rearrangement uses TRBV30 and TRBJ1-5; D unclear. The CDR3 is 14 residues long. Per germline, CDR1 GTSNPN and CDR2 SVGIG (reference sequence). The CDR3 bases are TGTGCTTTGGAGGGCAGTCATAGCAATCAGCCCCAGCATTTT. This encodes CALEGSHSNQPQHF.

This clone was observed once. CDR3 region: CAWSYGTSGYEQYF. The CDR3 DNA sequence: TGTGCCTGGAGCTATGGGACTAGCGGCTACGAGCAGTACTTC. The chain links TRBV30 to TRBJ2-7, with TRBD2 matching over 11 bases. This CDR3 is built from 14 residues. Trimming cost V 3 bases and J 3 bases; bases outside gene matches: 4. In germline, CDR1 is GTSNPN, CDR2 SVGIG (reference sequence).

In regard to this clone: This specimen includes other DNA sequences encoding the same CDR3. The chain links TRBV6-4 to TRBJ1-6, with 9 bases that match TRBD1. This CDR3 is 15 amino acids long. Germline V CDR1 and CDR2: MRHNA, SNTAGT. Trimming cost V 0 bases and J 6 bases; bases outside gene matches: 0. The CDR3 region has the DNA TGTGCCAGCAGTGACTCGACAGGGGGTAATTCACCCCTCCACTTT. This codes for CASSDSTGGNSPLHF.

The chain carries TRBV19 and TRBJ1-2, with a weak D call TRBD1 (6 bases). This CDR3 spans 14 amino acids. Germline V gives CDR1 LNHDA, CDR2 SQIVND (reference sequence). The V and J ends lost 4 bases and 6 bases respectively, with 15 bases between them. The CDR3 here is CASSRNTGSDGYTF. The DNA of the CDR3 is TGTGCCAGTAGTAGAAACACAGGGTCTGATGGCTACACCTTC.

CDR3 sequence: CASSRDTDTQYF. The CDR3 nucleotides read TGTGCCAGCAGCCGGGACACCGATACGCAGTATTTT. The chain couples TRBV7-9 to TRBJ2-3; a possible D gene is TRBD1 (6 bases). Germline CDR1 SEHNR, CDR2 FQNEAQ (reference sequence). CDR3 size: 12 residues. Trimming took 5 bases from V and 6 from J, leaving 9 bases between them.

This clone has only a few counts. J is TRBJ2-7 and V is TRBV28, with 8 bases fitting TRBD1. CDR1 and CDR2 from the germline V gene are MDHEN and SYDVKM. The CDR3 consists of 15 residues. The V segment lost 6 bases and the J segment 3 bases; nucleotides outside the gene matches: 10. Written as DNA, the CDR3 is TGTGCCAGCAGCCTCTGGGACAGGCCAATCTACGAGCAGTACTTC. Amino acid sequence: CASSLWDRPIYEQYF.

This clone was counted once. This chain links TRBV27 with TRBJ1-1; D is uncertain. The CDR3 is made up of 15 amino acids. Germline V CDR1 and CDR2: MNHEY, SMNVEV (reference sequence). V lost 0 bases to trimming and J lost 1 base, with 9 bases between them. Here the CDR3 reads CASSLSRSGNTEAFF. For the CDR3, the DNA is TGTGCCAGCAGTTTATCGAGGAGTGGGAACACTGAAGCTTTCTTT.

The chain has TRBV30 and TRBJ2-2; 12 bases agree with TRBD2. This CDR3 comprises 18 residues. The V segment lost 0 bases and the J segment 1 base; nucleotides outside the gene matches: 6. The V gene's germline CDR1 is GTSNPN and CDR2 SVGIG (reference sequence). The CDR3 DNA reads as TGTGCCTGGAGTGTTTTGAGGACTAGCGGGGTGAACACCGGGGAGCTGTTTTTT. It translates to CAWSVLRTSGVNTGELFF.

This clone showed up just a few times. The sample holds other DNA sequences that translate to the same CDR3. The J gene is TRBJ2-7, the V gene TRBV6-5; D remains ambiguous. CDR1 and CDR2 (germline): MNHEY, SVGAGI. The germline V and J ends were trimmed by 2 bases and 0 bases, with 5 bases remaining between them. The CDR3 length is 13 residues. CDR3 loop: CASSYAGSYEQYF. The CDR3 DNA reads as TGTGCCAGCAGTTACGCAGGCTCCTACGAGCAGTACTTC.

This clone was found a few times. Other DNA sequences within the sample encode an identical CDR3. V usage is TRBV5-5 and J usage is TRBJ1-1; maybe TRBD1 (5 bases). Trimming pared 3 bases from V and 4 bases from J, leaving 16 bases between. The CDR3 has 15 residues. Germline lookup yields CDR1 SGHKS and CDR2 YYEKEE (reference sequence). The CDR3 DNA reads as TGTGCCAGCAGCTGGGGGGACCAGGGCGCCACTGAAGCTTTCTTT. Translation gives CASSWGDQGATEAFF.

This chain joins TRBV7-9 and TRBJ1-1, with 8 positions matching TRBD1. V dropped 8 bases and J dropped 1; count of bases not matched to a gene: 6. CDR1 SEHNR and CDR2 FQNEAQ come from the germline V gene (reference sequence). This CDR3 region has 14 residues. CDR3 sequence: CASDLGQENTEAFF. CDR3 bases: TGTGCCAGCGACCTGGGACAGGAGAACACTGAAGCTTTCTTT.

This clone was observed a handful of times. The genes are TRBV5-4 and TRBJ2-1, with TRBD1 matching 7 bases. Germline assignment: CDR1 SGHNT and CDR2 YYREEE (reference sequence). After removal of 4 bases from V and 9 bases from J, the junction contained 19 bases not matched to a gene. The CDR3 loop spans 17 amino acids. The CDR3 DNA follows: TGTGCCAGCAGCCCTTACGACAGGGCAACTGGCTTTGGTGAGCAGTTCTTC. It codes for CASSPYDRATGFGEQFF.

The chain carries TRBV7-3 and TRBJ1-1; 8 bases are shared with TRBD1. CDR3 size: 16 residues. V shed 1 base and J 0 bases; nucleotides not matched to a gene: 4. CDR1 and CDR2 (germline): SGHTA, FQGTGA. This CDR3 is CASSLRTGTMNTEAFF. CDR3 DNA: TGTGCCAGCAGCTTAAGGACAGGGACCATGAACACTGAAGCTTTCTTT.

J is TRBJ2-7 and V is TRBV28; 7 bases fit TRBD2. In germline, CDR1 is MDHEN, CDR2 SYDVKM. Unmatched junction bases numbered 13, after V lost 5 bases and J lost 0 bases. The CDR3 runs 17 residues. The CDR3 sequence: CASSPNQLGLPSYEQYF. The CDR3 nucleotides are TGTGCCAGCAGTCCGAATCAGCTGGGACTACCCTCCTACGAGCAGTACTTC.